These T cell receptor beta chains were read from a single sample in a study of PD-L1 blockade in urothelial cancer. Profiling relied on immunoSEQ multiplex PCR, and the TCRdb table lists in-frame clones only, not all of them. In the table there are roughly 95,000 clones, more than 75% of which are singletons. The sample was PBMCs, taken around atezolizumab (anti-PD-L1) treatment. All receptors come from a man aged 55 to 70 with urothelial cancer. CDR3s include the opening cysteine and the closing phenylalanine or tryptophan. D genes are given only for firm matches. Rows may omit the clone size; those that give it use once, few, many or a size class.

TRBD2 | TRBJ2-3 | TRBV7-6 | . | TGTGCCAGCAGCAAAGGACTAGCGGGGTCTAGCACAGATACGCAGTATTTT | CASSKGLAGSSTDTQYF
TRBD1 | TRBJ1-4 | TRBV28 | . | TGTGCCAGTTCCGGGACAGGGGTGGCTGAAAAACTGTTTTTT | CASSGTGVAEKLFF
. | TRBJ1-1 | TRBV6-6 | . | TGTGCCAGCAGACCAGGGTTTAGCTCTGAAGCTTTCTTT | CASRPGFSSEAFF
TRBD1 | TRBJ2-1 | TRBV29-1 | . | TGCAGCGCCTTGACAGGGGTCTACAATGAGCAGTTCTTC | CSALTGVYNEQFF
. | TRBJ1-2 | TRBV25-1 | once | TGTGCCAGCAGTGGACCCGAACAGGGTTGGAACTATGGCTACACCTTC | CASSGPEQGWNYGYTF
. | TRBJ1-2 | TRBV5-4 | . | TGTGCCAGCAGCTTAGGGGGAAGGGGTGAGGACTATGGCTACACCTTC | CASSLGGRGEDYGYTF
. | TRBJ2-7 | TRBV28 | . | TGTGCCAGCAGTCAGGGGACCACCTACGAGCAGTACTTC | CASSQGTTYEQYF
. | TRBJ1-2 | TRBV18 | once | TGTGCCAGCTCACCACCTCCACAGGGTTCTCGGGGCTACACCTTC | CASSPPPQGSRGYTF
TRBD1 | TRBJ1-4 | TRBV2 | . | TGTGCCAGTCCGAAGGACAGGGGACCTAATGAAAAACTGTTTTTT | CASPKDRGPNEKLFF
. | TRBJ1-1 | TRBV5-1 | . | TGCGCCAGCAGCGTTCAACCAGGGGAGAACACTGAAGCTTTCTTT | CASSVQPGENTEAFF
TRBD2 | TRBJ2-2 | TRBV7-2 | . | TGTGCCAGCAGAGCGGGGGGCCCCGTTAGGGAGCTGTTTTTT | CASRAGGPVRELFF
. | TRBJ1-5 | TRBV29-1 | . | TGCAGCGTTAAAACCGAAGGGGGAAATCAGCCCCAGCATTTT | CSVKTEGGNQPQHF
TRBD2 | TRBJ2-3 | TRBV25-1 | . | TGTGCCAGCAGGAAGACTAGCGGGGGATCCACAGATACGCAGTATTTT | CASRKTSGGSTDTQYF
. | TRBJ1-3 | TRBV6-1 | . | TGTGCCAGCAGTGGCGACAGGTTCGCTGGAAACACCATATATTTT | CASSGDRFAGNTIYF
. | TRBJ1-5 | TRBV2 | . | TGTGCCAGCAGTGATAGGGACTTTAATCAGCCCCAGCATTTT | CASSDRDFNQPQHF
TRBD1 | TRBJ1-2 | TRBV4-2 | . | TGTGCCAGCAGCTTGCCGGGACAGAGGAACTATGGCTACACCTTC | CASSLPGQRNYGYTF